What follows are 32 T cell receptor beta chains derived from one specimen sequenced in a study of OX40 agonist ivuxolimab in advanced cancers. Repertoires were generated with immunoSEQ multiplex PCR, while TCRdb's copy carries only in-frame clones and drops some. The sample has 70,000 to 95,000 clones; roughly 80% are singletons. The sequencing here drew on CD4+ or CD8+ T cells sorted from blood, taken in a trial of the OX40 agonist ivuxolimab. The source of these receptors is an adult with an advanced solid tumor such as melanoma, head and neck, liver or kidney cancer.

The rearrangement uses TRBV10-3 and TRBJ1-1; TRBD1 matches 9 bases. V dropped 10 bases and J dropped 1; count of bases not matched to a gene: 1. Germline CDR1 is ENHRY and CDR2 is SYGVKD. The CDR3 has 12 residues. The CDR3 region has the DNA TGTGCCACGGGACAGGGGAACACTGAAGCTTTCTTT. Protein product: CATGQGNTEAFF.

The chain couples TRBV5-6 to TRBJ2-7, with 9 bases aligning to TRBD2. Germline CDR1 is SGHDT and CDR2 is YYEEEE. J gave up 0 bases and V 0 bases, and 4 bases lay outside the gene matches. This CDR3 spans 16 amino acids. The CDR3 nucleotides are TGTGCCAGCAGCTTGGGCCTAGCGGGGAGCTCCTACGAGCAGTACGTC. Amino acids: CASSLGLAGSSYEQYV.

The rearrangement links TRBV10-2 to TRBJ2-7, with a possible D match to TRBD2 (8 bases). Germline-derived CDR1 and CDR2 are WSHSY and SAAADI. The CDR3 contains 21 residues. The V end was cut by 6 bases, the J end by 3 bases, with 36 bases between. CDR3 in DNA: TGCGCCAGCAGGCCCGGGACAGAAGAAGTCCCGGGACTAGGAAAACGCTACGAGCAGTACGTC. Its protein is CASRPGTEEVPGLGKRYEQYV.

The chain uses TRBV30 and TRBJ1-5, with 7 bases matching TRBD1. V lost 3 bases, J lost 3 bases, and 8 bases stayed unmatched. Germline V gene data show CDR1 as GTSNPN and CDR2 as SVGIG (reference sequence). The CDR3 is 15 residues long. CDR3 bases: TGTGCCTGGAGGAGACAGGGACAGATCAATCAGCCCCAGCATTTT. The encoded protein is CAWRRQGQINQPQHF. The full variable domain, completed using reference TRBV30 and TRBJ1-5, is SQTIHQWPATLVQPVGSPLSLECTVEGTSNPNLYWYRQAAGRGLQLLFYSVGIGQISSEVPQNLSASRPQDRQFILSSKKLLLSDSGFYLCAWRRQGQINQPQHFGDGTRLSIL.

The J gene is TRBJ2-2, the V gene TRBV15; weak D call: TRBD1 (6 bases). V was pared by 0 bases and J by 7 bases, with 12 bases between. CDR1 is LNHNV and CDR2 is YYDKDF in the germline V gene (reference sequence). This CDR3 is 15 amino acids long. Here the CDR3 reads CATSRDRGWGGELFF. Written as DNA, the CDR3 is TGTGCCACCAGCAGAGACAGGGGATGGGGCGGGGAGCTGTTTTTT.

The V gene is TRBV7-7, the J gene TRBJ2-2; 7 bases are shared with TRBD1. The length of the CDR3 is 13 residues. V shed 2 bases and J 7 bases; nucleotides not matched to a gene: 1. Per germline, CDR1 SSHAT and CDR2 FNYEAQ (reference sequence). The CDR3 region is CASSLTGVGELFF. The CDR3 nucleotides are TGTGCCAGCAGCTTAACAGGGGTCGGGGAGCTGTTTTTT.

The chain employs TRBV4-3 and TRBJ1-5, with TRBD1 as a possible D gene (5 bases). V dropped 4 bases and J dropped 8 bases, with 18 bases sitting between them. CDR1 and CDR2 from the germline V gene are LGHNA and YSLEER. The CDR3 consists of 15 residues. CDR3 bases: TGCGCCAGCAGCCTTTCCGAAGGGGTCGGGGAGCCCCAGCATTTT. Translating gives CASSLSEGVGEPQHF.

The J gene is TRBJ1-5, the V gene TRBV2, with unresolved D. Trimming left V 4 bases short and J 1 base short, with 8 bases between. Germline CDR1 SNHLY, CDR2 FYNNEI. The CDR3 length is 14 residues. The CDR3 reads CASSAEASNQPQHF. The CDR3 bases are TGTGCCAGCAGTGCGGAGGCAAGCAATCAGCCCCAGCATTTT.

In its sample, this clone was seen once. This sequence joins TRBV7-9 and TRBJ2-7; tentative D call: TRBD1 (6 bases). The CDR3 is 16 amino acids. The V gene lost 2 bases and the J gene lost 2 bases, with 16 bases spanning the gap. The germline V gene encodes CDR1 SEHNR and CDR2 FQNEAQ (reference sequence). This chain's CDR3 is CASSLLPGHLTYEQYF. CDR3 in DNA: TGTGCCAGCAGCTTACTTCCGGGACACCTAACCTACGAGCAGTACTTC.

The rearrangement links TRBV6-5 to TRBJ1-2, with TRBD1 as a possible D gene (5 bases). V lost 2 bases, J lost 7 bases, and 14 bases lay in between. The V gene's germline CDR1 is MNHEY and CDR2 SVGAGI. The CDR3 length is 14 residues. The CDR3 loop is CASSYLYGGSGYTF. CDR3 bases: TGTGCCAGCAGTTACCTTTACGGGGGATCTGGCTACACCTTC.

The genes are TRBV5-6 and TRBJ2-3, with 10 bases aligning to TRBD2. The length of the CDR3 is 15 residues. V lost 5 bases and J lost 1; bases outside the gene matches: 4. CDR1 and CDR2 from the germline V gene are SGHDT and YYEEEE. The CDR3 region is CASRSGGAGTDTQYF. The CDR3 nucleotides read TGTGCCAGCAGAAGCGGGGGGGCCGGCACAGATACGCAGTATTTT.

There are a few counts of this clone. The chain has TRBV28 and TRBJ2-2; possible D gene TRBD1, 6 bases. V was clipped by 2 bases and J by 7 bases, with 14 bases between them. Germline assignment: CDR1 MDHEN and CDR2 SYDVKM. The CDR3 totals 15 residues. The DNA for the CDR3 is TGTGCCAGCAGTTTAGCGACAGGTGGTCTCGGGGAGCTGTTTTTT. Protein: CASSLATGGLGELFF.

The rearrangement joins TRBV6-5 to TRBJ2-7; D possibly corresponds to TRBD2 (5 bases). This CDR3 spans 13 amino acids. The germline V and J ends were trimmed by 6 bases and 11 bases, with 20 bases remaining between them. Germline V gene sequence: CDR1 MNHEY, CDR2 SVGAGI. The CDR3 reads CASRHTTGNQEYV. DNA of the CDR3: TGTGCCAGCAGGCATACGACCGGGAACCAGGAGTACGTC.

The CDR3 DNA is TGTGCCACTCAATGGCAGGGGGATCAGCCCCAGCATTTT. Its protein is CATQWQGDQPQHF. This chain joins TRBV19 and TRBJ1-5; 7 bases match TRBD1. The V and J ends lost 10 bases and 5 bases, in that order; junction bases with no gene match: 8. Germline assignment: CDR1 LNHDA and CDR2 SQIVND (reference sequence). This CDR3 spans 13 amino acids.

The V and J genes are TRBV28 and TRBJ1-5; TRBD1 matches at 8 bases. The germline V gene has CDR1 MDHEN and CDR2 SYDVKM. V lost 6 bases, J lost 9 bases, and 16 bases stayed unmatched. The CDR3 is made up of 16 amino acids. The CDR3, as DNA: TGTGCCAGCAGAGCCGACAGGGGACCTCCCGTTGGGCCCCAGCATTTT. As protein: CASRADRGPPVGPQHF.

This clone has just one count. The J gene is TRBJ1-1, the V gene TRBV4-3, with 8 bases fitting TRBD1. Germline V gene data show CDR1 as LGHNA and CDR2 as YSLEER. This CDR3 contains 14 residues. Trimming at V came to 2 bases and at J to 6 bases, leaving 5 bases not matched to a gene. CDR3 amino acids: CASSQLPGGPEAFF. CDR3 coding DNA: TGCGCCAGCAGCCAACTGCCAGGGGGCCCTGAAGCTTTCTTT.

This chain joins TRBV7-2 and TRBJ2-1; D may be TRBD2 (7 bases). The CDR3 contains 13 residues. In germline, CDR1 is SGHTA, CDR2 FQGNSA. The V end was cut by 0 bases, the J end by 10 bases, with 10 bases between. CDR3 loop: CASSLAGGREQFF. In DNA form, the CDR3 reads TGTGCCAGCAGCTTAGCGGGGGGGCGAGAGCAGTTCTTC.

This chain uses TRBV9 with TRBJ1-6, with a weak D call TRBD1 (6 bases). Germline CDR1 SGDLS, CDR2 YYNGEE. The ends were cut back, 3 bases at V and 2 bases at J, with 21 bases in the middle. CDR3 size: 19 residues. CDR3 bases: TGTGCCAGCAGCGCGGGGGCCTTCCGCGTCACGGCCTATAATTCACCCCTCCACTTT. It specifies CASSAGAFRVTAYNSPLHF.

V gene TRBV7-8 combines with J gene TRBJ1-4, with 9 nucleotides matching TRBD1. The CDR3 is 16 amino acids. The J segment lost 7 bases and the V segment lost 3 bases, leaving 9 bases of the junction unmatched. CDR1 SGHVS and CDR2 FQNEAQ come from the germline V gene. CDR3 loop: CASSFKGQGGGEKLFF. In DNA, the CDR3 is TGTGCCAGCAGCTTTAAGGGACAGGGTGGTGGTGAAAAACTGTTTTTT.

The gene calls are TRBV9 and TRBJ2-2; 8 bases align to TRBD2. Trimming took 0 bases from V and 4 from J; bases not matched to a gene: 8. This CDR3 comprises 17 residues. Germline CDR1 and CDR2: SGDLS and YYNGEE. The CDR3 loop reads CASSVGSAGGPTGELFF. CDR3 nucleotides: TGTGCCAGCAGCGTAGGGTCGGCGGGGGGCCCCACCGGGGAGCTGTTTTTT.

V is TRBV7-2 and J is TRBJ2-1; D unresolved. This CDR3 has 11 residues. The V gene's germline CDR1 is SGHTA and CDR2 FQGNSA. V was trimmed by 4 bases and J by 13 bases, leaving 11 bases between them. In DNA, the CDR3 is TGTGCCAGCAGCTCCTCGCTTGGACAGTTCTTC. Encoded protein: CASSSSLGQFF.

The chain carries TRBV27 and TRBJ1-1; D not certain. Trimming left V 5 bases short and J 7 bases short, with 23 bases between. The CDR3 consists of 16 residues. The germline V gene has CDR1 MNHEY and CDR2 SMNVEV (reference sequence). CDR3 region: CASSLPALRIGLEAFF. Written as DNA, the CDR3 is TGTGCCAGCAGTCTTCCCGCCCTCCGGATAGGGCTTGAAGCTTTCTTT.

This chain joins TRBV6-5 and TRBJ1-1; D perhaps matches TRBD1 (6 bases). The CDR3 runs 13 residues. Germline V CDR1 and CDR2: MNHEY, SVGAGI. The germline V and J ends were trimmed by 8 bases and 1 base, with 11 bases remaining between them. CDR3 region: CASSRGGNTEAFF. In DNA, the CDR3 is TGTGCCAGCTCCCGAGGGGGGAACACTGAAGCTTTCTTT.

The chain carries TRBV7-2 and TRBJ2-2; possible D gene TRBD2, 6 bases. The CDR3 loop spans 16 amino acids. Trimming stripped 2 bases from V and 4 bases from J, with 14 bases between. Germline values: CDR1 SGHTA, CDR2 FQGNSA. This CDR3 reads CASSLPGTRATGELFF. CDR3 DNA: TGTGCCAGCAGCTTACCGGGGACTCGAGCCACCGGGGAGCTGTTTTTT.

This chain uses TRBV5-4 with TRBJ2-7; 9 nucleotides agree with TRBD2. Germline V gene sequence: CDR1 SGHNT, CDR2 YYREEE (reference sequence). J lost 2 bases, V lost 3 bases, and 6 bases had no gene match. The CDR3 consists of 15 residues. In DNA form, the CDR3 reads TGTGCCAGCAGCTCGAAGCGGGGGGACACCTACGAGCAGTACTTC. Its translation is CASSSKRGDTYEQYF. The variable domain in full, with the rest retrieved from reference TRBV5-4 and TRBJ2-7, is ETGVTQSPTHLIKTRGQQVTLRCSSQSGHNTVSWYQQALGQGPQFIFQYYREEENGRGNFPPRFSGLQFPNYSSELNVNALELDDSALYLCASSSKRGDTYEQYFGPGTRLTVT.

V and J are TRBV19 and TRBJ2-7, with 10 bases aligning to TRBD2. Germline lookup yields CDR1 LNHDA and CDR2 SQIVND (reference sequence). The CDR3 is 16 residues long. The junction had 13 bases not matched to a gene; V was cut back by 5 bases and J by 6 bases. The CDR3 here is CASSFGSGGYPSEQYF. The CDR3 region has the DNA TGTGCCAGTAGTTTCGGTAGCGGGGGGTATCCTAGCGAGCAGTACTTC.

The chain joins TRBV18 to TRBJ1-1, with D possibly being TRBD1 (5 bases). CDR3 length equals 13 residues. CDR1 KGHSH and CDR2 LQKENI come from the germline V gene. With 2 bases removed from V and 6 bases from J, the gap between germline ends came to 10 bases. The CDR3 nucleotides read TGTGCCAGCTCACCATCGGGGGGGTCTGAAGCTTTCTTT. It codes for CASSPSGGSEAFF.

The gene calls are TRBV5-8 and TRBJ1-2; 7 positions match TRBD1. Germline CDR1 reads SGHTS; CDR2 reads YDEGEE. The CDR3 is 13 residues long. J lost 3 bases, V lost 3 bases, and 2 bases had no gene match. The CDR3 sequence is CASSSDRDYGYTF. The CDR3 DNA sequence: TGTGCCAGCAGCTCCGACAGGGACTATGGCTACACCTTC. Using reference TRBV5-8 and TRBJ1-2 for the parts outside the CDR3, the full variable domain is EAGVTQSPTHLIKTRGQQATLRCSPISGHTSVYWYQQALGLGLQFLLWYDEGEERNRGNFPPRFSGRQFPNYSSELNVNALELEDSALYLCASSSDRDYGYTFGSGTRLTVV.

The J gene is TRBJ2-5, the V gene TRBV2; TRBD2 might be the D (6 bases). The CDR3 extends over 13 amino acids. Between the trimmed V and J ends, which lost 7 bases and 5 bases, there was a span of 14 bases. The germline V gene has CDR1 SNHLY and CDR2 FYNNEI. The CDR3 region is CASILDGGETQYF. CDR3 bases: TGTGCCAGCATCCTTGACGGGGGTGAGACCCAGTACTTC.

The CDR3 here is CASSLGGGNTEAFF. The DNA of the CDR3 is TGTGCCAGCAGCTTAGGAGGGGGGAACACTGAAGCTTTCTTT. The chain has TRBV7-8 and TRBJ1-1; D possibly corresponds to TRBD1 (6 bases). V was pared by 1 base and J by 1 base, with 7 bases between. Germline CDR1 and CDR2: SGHVS and FQNEAQ. This CDR3 has 14 amino acids.

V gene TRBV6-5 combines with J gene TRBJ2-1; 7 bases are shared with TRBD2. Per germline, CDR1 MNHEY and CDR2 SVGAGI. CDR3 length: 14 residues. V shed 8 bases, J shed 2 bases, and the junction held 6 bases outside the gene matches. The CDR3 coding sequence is TGTGCCAGCGGCCCGGGACTACCCTACAATGAGCAGTTCTTC. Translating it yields CASGPGLPYNEQFF.

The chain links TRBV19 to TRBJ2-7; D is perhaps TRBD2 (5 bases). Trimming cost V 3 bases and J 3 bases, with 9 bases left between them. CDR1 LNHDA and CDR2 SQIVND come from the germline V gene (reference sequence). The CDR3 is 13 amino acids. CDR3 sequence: CASSMMSGYEQYF. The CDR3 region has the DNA TGTGCCAGTAGTATGATGAGCGGCTACGAGCAGTACTTC.